The 5 T cell receptor beta chains listed next were all sequenced from one sample in a study of blood T cell repertoires in COVID-19 (dated by TCRdb to the early 2020s). Library method: the immunoSEQ multiplex PCR assay. What TCRdb holds here is the immuneACCESS table cut down to in-frame rearrangements. Part of the clones is not present; checked against another copy, under half of the missing clones reflect an unresolved V gene, and the others are unexplained. The sample table records around 30,000 clones; less than 95% of these occur just once. Approximately 19% of the sample is taken by the ten largest. The source material was peripheral blood. These receptor sequences come from a man older than 75 with acute or convalescent COVID-19.

This chain connects TRBV5-1 to TRBJ2-5, with 11 bases that match TRBD2. Germline CDR1 reads SGHRS; CDR2 reads YFSETQ. J gave up 1 base and V 3 bases, and 2 bases lay outside the gene matches. There are 15 residues in the CDR3. CDR3 in amino acids: CASSWLAGGQETQYF. The CDR3 DNA is TGCGCCAGCAGCTGGCTAGCGGGGGGCCAAGAGACCCAGTACTTC. The whole variable domain, filled in from reference TRBV5-1 and TRBJ2-5, reads KAGVTQTPRYLIKTRGQQVTLSCSPISGHRSVSWYQQTPGQGLQFLFEYFSETQRNKGNFPGRFSGRQFSNSRSEMNVSTLELGDSALYLCASSWLAGGQETQYFGPGTRLLVL.

The DNA for the CDR3 is TGTGCCAGCAGCTTAAGGGGGCCCGGGACAGCTAAAAATCAGCCCCAGCATTTT. Protein product: CASSLRGPGTAKNQPQHF. This chain uses TRBV27 with TRBJ1-5; 7 bases map to TRBD1. V lost 6 bases to trimming and J lost 4 bases; unmatched junction nucleotides: 18. From germline, CDR1 is MNHEY and CDR2 SMNVEV (reference sequence). CDR3 length: 18 amino acids.

The chain has TRBV10-2 and TRBJ2-1; 9 bases agree with TRBD2. Germline lookup yields CDR1 WSHSY and CDR2 SAAADI. Losses at the gene ends were 7 bases for V and 6 bases for J; bases not matched to a gene: 7. The length of the CDR3 is 14 residues. The CDR3 DNA reads as TGCGCCAGCATCCGTGGACTAGCGAGCAATGAGCAGTTCTTC. It encodes CASIRGLASNEQFF.

The chain uses TRBV4-2 and TRBJ1-3; no firm D call. Germline V CDR1 and CDR2: LGHNA, YNFKEQ. The CDR3 loop spans 15 amino acids. The V gene lost 0 bases and the J gene lost 0 bases, with 6 bases spanning the gap. The CDR3 reads CASSQDWSSGNTIYF. As DNA, the CDR3 is TGTGCCAGCAGCCAAGATTGGAGCTCTGGAAACACCATATATTTT.

V gene TRBV3-1 (or the pseudogene TRBV3-2) combines with J gene TRBJ2-2, with a possible D match to TRBD1 (5 bases). The germline V gene encodes CDR1 LGHDT and CDR2 YNNKEL (reference sequence). The V and J ends lost 3 bases and 4 bases respectively, with 18 bases between them. CDR3 size: 17 residues. The CDR3, as DNA: TGTGCCAGCAGCCACCCAAAGGCCAGGGATCTCACCGGGGAGCTGTTTTTT. It codes for CASSHPKARDLTGELFF.